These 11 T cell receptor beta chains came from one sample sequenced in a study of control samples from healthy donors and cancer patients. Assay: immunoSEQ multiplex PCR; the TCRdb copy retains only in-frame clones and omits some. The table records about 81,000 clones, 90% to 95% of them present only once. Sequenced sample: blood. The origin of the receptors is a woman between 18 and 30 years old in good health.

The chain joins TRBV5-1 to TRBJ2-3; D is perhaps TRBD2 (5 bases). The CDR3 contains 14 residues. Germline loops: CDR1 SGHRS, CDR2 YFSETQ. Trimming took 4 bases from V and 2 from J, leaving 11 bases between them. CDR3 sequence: CASSLTRITDTQYF. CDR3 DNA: TGCGCCAGCAGCCTCACTAGAATCACAGATACGCAGTATTTT.

The CDR3 protein is CASSLWADSEAFF. The CDR3, as DNA: TGCGCCAGCAGCTTGTGGGCAGACAGTGAAGCTTTCTTT. The rearrangement uses TRBV5-1 and TRBJ1-1; weak D call: TRBD1 (5 bases). Trimming shortened V by 1 base and J by 7 bases, and 11 bases separated the two germline ends. This CDR3 is 13 amino acids long. The germline gives CDR1 SGHRS, CDR2 YFSETQ.

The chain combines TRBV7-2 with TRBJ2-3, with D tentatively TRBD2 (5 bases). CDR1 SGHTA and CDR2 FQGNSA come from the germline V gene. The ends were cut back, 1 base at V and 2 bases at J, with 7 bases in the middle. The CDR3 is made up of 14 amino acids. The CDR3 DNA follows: TGTGCCAGCAGCTTAGGACTATCCACAGATACGCAGTATTTT. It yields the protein CASSLGLSTDTQYF.

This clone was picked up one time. The CDR3 coding sequence is TGCGCCAACCCACAACAGGGGCGAGGAGAGACCCAGTACTTC. It yields the protein CANPQQGRGETQYF. This sequence joins TRBV10-1 and TRBJ2-5; 7 bases align to TRBD1. V lost 10 bases, J lost 4 bases, and 12 bases stayed unmatched. The germline V gene has CDR1 WNHNN and CDR2 SYGVQD (reference sequence). The CDR3 contains 14 residues.

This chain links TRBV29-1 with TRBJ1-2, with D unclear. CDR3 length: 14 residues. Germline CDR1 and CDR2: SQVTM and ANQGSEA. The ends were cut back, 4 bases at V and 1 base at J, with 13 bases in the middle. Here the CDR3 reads CSVGSRLVNYGYTF. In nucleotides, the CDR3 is TGCAGCGTTGGGTCCCGGCTCGTTAACTATGGCTACACCTTC.

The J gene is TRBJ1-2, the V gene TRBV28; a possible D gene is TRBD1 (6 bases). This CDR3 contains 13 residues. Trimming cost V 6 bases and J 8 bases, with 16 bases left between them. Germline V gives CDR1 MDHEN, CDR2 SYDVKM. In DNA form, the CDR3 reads TGTGCCAGCAGACCTGGACAGTCTCGGGGCTACACCTTC. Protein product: CASRPGQSRGYTF.

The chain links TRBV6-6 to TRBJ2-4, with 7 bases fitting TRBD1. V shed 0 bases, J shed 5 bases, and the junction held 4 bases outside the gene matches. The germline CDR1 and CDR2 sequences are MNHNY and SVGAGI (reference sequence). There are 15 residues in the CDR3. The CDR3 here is CASSYSAGGENIQYF. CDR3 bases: TGTGCCAGCAGTTACTCGGCAGGGGGAGAAAACATTCAGTACTTC.

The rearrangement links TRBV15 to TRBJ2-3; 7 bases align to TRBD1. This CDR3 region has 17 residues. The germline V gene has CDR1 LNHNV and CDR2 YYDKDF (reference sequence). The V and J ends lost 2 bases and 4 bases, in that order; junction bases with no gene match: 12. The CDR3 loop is CATSRQPGQEISDTQYF. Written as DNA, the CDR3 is TGTGCCACCAGCAGACAACCCGGACAGGAGATATCAGATACGCAGTATTTT.

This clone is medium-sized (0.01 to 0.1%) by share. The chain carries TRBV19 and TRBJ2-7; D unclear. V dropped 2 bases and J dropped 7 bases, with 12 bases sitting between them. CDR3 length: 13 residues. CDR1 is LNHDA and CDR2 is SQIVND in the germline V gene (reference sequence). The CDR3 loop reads CASSISYYQEQYF. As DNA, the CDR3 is TGTGCCAGTAGTATAAGTTACTACCAAGAGCAGTACTTC.

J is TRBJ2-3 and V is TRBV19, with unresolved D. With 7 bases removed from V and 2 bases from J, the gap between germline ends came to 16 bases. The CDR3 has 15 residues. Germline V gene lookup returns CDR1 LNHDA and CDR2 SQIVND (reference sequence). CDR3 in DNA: TGTGCCAGTACGTCCCCGGCCGGAGACACAGATACGCAGTATTTT. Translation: CASTSPAGDTDTQYF.

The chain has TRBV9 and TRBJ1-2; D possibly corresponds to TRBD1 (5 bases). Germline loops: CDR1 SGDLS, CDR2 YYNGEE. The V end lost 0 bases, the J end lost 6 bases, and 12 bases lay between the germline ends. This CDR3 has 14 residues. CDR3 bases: TGTGCCAGCAGCGTAGGATCGGGGCGAGATGGCTACACCTTC. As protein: CASSVGSGRDGYTF.